The 26 T cell receptor beta chains presented below share a single source sample, sequenced in a study of human T cells and chemical hapten exposure. TCRdb reanalysed the RACE reads using MiXCR and keeps one entry per CDR3 protein. The sample lists a few hundred thousand distinct CDR3 sequences; about 6% were seen once. Time point denoted: patch test 2, 6 weeks after DPC sensitization. Treatment defined: therapeutic diphenylcyclopropenone sensitization with weekly scalp DPC. The sample in question was whole blood, obtained in connection with sensitization to the hapten diphenylcyclopropenone (DPC). Receptor source: a woman younger than 35 with alopecia areata. Some clones in this sample may be carry-over from other donors' samples.

The chain links TRBV9 to TRBJ2-3; 9 nucleotides match TRBD1. The CDR3 extends over 16 amino acids. CDR1 SGDLS and CDR2 YYNGEE come from the germline V gene. Unmatched junction bases numbered 13, after V lost 5 bases and J lost 6 bases. CDR3: CASSKGTGKGYDTQYF. The DNA of the CDR3 is TGTGCCAGCAGTAAAGGGACAGGGAAAGGATACGATACGCAGTATTTT.

This clonotype occurred many times. One end of the junction does not line up with germline, which may come from a read error. The rearrangement links TRBV12-3 or TRBV12-4 to TRBJ2-3; no clear D. The CDR3 spans 15 residues. The CDR3 DNA is TGTGCCACCAGTTCGAGGAGTTCTGCCACAGATACGCAGTATTTT. Translated: CATSSRSSATDTQYF.

V gene TRBV28 combines with J gene TRBJ1-4; perhaps TRBD1 as D (5 bases). The CDR3 sequence is 17 residues long. Germline CDR1 is MDHEN and CDR2 is SYDVKM. The germline V and J ends were trimmed by 3 bases and 8 bases, with 22 bases remaining between them. CDR3: CASSFLKGALRIEKLFF. CDR3 DNA: TGTGCCAGCAGTTTTTTAAAAGGGGCCCTCAGAATCGAAAAACTGTTTTTT.

This clonotype was found a few times. Compared with germline, one end of the junction differs, possibly owing to a read error. CDR3 sequence reads: CASSLAGGQGVWPQHF. As DNA, the CDR3 is TGTGCCAGCAGCCTAGCTGGGGGACAGGGGGTATGGCCCCAGCATTTT. The V gene is TRBV7-2, the J gene TRBJ1-5; TRBD1 agrees at 11 bases. CDR3 length: 16 amino acids. Germline CDR1 is SGHTA and CDR2 is FQGNSA.

V is TRBV10-3 and J is TRBJ2-5, with D hard to call. Germline loops: CDR1 ENHRY, CDR2 SYGVKD. V lost 0 bases to trimming and J lost 2 bases, with 4 bases between them. The CDR3 runs to 13 residues. The CDR3 DNA sequence: TGTGCCATCAGTGAGTCGGTACAAGAGACCCAGTACTTC. It yields the protein CAISESVQETQYF.

V usage is TRBV11-3 and J usage is TRBJ1-1, with D uncertain. Trimming cost V 4 bases and J 7 bases, with 13 bases left between them. Germline-derived CDR1 and CDR2 are SGHNT and YENEEA. The CDR3 sequence is 13 residues long. The CDR3 region is CASSSRASREAFF. CDR3 bases: TGTGCCAGCAGCTCGAGGGCTTCCCGTGAAGCTTTCTTT.

This clonotype was found a few times. The J gene is TRBJ2-3, the V gene TRBV7-2; 9 bases agree with TRBD2. Per germline, CDR1 SGHTA and CDR2 FQGNSA. V dropped 4 bases and J dropped 4; count of bases not matched to a gene: 9. The CDR3 is 16 residues long. CDR3 DNA sequence: TGTGCCAGCAGCTCCCTAGCGGGGCCTGAATCAGATACGCAGTATTTT. Translated, it gives CASSSLAGPESDTQYF.

In its sample, this clonotype was seen a few times. CDR3 nucleotide sequence: TGCGCCAGCAGCCAATTCCGATCACCCCTCCACTTT. The encoded protein is CASSQFRSPLHF. The rearrangement uses TRBV4-1 and TRBJ1-6; D is unclear. The CDR3 totals 12 residues. Between the trimmed V and J ends, which lost 2 bases and 10 bases, there was a span of 6 bases. CDR1 and CDR2 from the germline V gene are MGHRA and YSYEKL.

This clonotype was observed a few times. The V gene is TRBV7-9, the J gene TRBJ1-4; D is uncertain. The CDR3 is 14 amino acids. In germline, CDR1 is SEHNR, CDR2 FQNEAQ (reference sequence). V lost 3 bases, J lost 8 bases, and 13 bases lay in between. The CDR3 region has the DNA TGTGCCAGCAGCTTCCCCCCCCCCAGGGAAAAACTGTTTTTT. Its protein product is CASSFPPPREKLFF. The full variable domain, rest sourced from reference TRBV7-9 and TRBJ1-4, is DTGVSQNPRHKITKRGQNVTFRCDPISEHNRLYWYRQTLGQGPEFLTYFQNEAQLEKSRLLSDRFSAERPKGSFSTLEIQRTEQGDSAMYLCASSFPPPREKLFFGSGTQLSVL.

This clonotype was seen at least ten times. This chain uses TRBV4-3 with TRBJ1-5; D possibly corresponds to TRBD1 (6 bases). The CDR3 has 14 residues. Germline assignment: CDR1 LGHNA and CDR2 YSLEER. V gave up 4 bases and J gave up 7 bases, with 14 bases separating them. Here the CDR3 reads CASSPDRTGQPQHF. The CDR3, as DNA: TGCGCCAGCAGCCCCGACAGGACGGGGCAGCCCCAGCATTTT.

This clonotype was found many times. This rearrangement joins TRBV2 to TRBJ1-5; D unresolved. The V end lost 1 base, the J end lost 4 bases, and 11 bases lay between the germline ends. Germline lookup yields CDR1 SNHLY and CDR2 FYNNEI. The CDR3 spans 15 residues. The CDR3 DNA is TGTGCCAGCAGTGAAGGGGTGGAAAGTAATCAGCCCCAGCATTTT. Translation gives CASSEGVESNQPQHF.

This clonotype turned up a few times. V gene TRBV9 combines with J gene TRBJ2-3; tentatively, D is TRBD1 (6 bases). The V and J ends lost 6 bases and 6 bases respectively, with 17 bases between them. The V gene's germline CDR1 is SGDLS and CDR2 YYNGEE. The CDR3 sequence is 14 residues long. The CDR3 sequence is CASTPRTAQDTQYF. In DNA form, the CDR3 reads TGTGCCAGCACTCCCCGGACAGCACAGGATACGCAGTATTTT. The full variable domain, rest sourced from reference TRBV9 and TRBJ2-3, is DSGVTQTPKHLITATGQRVTLRCSPRSGDLSVYWYQQSLDQGLQFLIQYYNGEERAKGNILERFSAQQFPDLHSELNLSSLELGDSALYFCASTPRTAQDTQYFGPGTRLTVL.

This clonotype was observed a few times. This chain uses TRBV6-2 or TRBV6-3 with TRBJ2-1; 13 bases are a match to TRBD2. The germline V gene has CDR1 MNHEY and CDR2 SVGEGT. The V gene end was trimmed by 7 bases and the J gene end by 10 bases; junction bases not matched to a gene: 10. CDR3 length: 15 residues. In DNA, the CDR3 is TGTGCCAGCAACGCGGGACTAGCGGGGACTCAGGAGCAGTTCTTC. It translates to CASNAGLAGTQEQFF.

Only a few counts were recorded for this clonotype. V gene TRBV4-3 combines with J gene TRBJ1-6, with D possibly being TRBD1 (5 bases). This CDR3 is 18 amino acids long. CDR1 and CDR2 (germline): LGHNA, YSLEER. The V end lost 4 bases, the J end lost 2 bases, and 18 bases lay between the germline ends. The DNA for the CDR3 is TGCGCCAGCAGCCCGGTCTGGACAATAGCGCCCTATAATTCACCCCTCCACTTT. As protein: CASSPVWTIAPYNSPLHF.

There are many counts of this clonotype. This chain joins TRBV6-4 and TRBJ2-3, with 11 bases aligning to TRBD2. The CDR3 extends over 16 amino acids. The ends lost 4 bases at V and 4 bases at J; junction bases unmatched: 7. Germline V gives CDR1 MRHNA, CDR2 SNTAGT. CDR3 bases: TGTGCCAGCAGTGTTCGGGATAGCGGGGGGGCAGATACGCAGTATTTT. Its protein is CASSVRDSGGADTQYF.

V is TRBV11-2 and J is TRBJ2-3, with D perhaps being TRBD1 or TRBD2 (5 bases each). Trimming took off 2 bases at V and 0 bases at J, with 18 bases between the two ends. The germline V gene encodes CDR1 SGHAT and CDR2 FQNNGV. The CDR3 spans 18 residues. The CDR3 is CASSLMTGDGASTDTQYF. The CDR3 DNA reads as TGTGCCAGCAGCTTAATGACCGGGGACGGCGCTAGCACAGATACGCAGTATTTT.

V usage is TRBV5-1 and J usage is TRBJ2-4; 11 nucleotides agree with TRBD2. Trimming took 4 bases from V and 3 from J; bases not matched to a gene: 3. CDR1 is SGHRS and CDR2 is YFSETQ in the germline V gene. The CDR3 runs to 15 residues. CDR3: CASSPLAGDKNIQYF. The CDR3 DNA reads TGCGCCAGCAGCCCACTAGCGGGAGACAAAAACATTCAGTACTTC. Full variable domain (outside the CDR3, taken from reference TRBV5-1 and TRBJ2-4): KAGVTQTPRYLIKTRGQQVTLSCSPISGHRSVSWYQQTPGQGLQFLFEYFSETQRNKGNFPGRFSGRQFSNSRSEMNVSTLELGDSALYLCASSPLAGDKNIQYFGAGTRLSVL.

This chain connects TRBV7-9 to TRBJ2-1, with no clear D. Between the trimmed V and J ends, which lost 3 bases and 9 bases, there was a span of 9 bases. CDR3 length: 12 amino acids. CDR1 is SEHNR and CDR2 is FQNEAQ in the germline V gene (reference sequence). CDR3 DNA: TGTGCCAGCAGCTTCTCCTGGGGTGAGCAGTTCTTC. It encodes CASSFSWGEQFF.

This clonotype was seen a handful of times. The chain uses TRBV11-2 and TRBJ2-5; D is possibly TRBD2 (6 bases). This CDR3 has 14 residues. Trimming took 1 base from V and 9 from J, leaving 15 bases between them. Looked up from germline, CDR1 is SGHAT and CDR2 is FQNNGV. The CDR3 sequence: CASSLGPGVEAQYF. The CDR3 region has the DNA TGTGCCAGCAGCTTAGGGCCGGGGGTGGAGGCCCAGTACTTC. The complete variable domain, with remaining parts taken from reference TRBV11-2 and TRBJ2-5, reads EAGVAQSPRYKIIEKRQSVAFWCNPISGHATLYWYQQILGQGPKLLIQFQNNGVVDDSQLPKDRFSAERLKGVDSTLKIQPAKLEDSAVYLCASSLGPGVEAQYFGPGTRLLVL.

This clonotype was counted between two and nine times. The V call is TRBV7-2, the J call TRBJ2-2; 7 bases are a match to TRBD1. Per germline, CDR1 SGHTA and CDR2 FQGNSA. The CDR3 contains 15 residues. Trimming at V came to 1 base and at J to 6 bases, leaving 5 bases not matched to a gene. For the CDR3, the DNA is TGTGCCAGCAGCTTAGGGAACAGGGGAGCCGGGGAGCTGTTTTTT. Protein: CASSLGNRGAGELFF.

This clonotype has only a few counts. This sequence joins TRBV20-1 and TRBJ2-7; either TRBD1 or TRBD2 may supply D (5 bases each). V lost 3 bases and J lost 4, with 16 bases in between. Germline lookup yields CDR1 DFQATT and CDR2 SNEGSKA (reference sequence). This CDR3 is 14 amino acids long. In DNA form, the CDR3 reads TGCAGTGCTAGCGGGGCCCCCCTAAGGTACGAGCAGTACTTC. It encodes CSASGAPLRYEQYF.

This clonotype was detected ten times or more. The V and J genes are TRBV6-2 or TRBV6-3 and TRBJ2-3, with a weak D call TRBD2 (5 bases). CDR3 length: 13 residues. Trimming removed 3 bases from V and 3 bases from J, with 7 bases in between. Germline V gene data show CDR1 as MNHEY and CDR2 as SVGEGT. This CDR3 is CASSYEGTDTQYF. CDR3 DNA sequence: TGTGCCAGCAGTTATGAGGGAACAGATACGCAGTATTTT.

This clonotype was recorded many times. The chain uses TRBV6-6 and TRBJ2-3, with 10 bases matching TRBD1. The CDR3 extends over 14 amino acids. Germline values: CDR1 MNHNY, CDR2 SVGAGI (reference sequence). J lost 2 bases, V lost 6 bases, and 2 bases had no gene match. The DNA for the CDR3 is TGTGCCAGCAGAAGACAGGGGGCCACAGATACGCAGTATTTT. Its protein product is CASRRQGATDTQYF.

There are a few counts of this clonotype. V and J are TRBV20-1 and TRBJ2-1, with D maybe TRBD1 (6 bases). Germline values: CDR1 DFQATT, CDR2 SNEGSKA (reference sequence). V lost 1 base, J lost 2 bases, and 15 bases lay in between. The CDR3 is 16 residues long. In DNA form, the CDR3 reads TGCAGTGCTAGAGTCCCCCGGGCAGGGGCCTACAATGAGCAGTTCTTC. This encodes CSARVPRAGAYNEQFF.

This clonotype was observed a few times. The V call is TRBV7-9, the J call TRBJ2-5; D might be TRBD1 or TRBD2, each matching 6 bases. Trimming removed 4 bases at V and 5 bases at J, with 8 bases between. Germline values: CDR1 SEHNR, CDR2 FQNEAQ (reference sequence). This CDR3 comprises 12 residues. The CDR3 region has the DNA TGTGCCAGCAGCTGGGGGGCGGAGACCCAGTACTTC. Protein: CASSWGAETQYF. The whole variable domain, filled in from reference TRBV7-9 and TRBJ2-5, reads DTGVSQNPRHKITKRGQNVTFRCDPISEHNRLYWYRQTLGQGPEFLTYFQNEAQLEKSRLLSDRFSAERPKGSFSTLEIQRTEQGDSAMYLCASSWGAETQYFGPGTRLLVL.

This clonotype was seen at least ten times. The chain links TRBV20-1 to TRBJ1-5; tentatively, D is TRBD1 (5 bases). V lost 7 bases to trimming and J lost 6 bases, with 19 bases between them. From germline, CDR1 is DFQATT and CDR2 SNEGSKA (reference sequence). The CDR3 is 14 residues long. The CDR3, as DNA: TGCAGTGTACCGGGAGCGGCAAGGGGTCAGCCCCAGCATTTT. Its protein is CSVPGAARGQPQHF.